The present entry profiles one T cell receptor (beta chain) with its context. Its antigen is currently unknown. The sample is drawn from a study of human T cells and chemical hapten exposure. About the research overall: All through the roughly 23-week study, the scalp of each patient received diphenylcyclopropenone doses weekly. The patch tests put 0.01% DPC on the skin of the upper back and were read 6 days later. Broader study findings: In comparison with controls, expanded TCRs gave rise to a significantly larger number of large CDR3 similarity clusters. High-frequency TCRs, those above 1 in 1000, stayed the same after DPC sensitization.

TCRdb called the RACE reads again in MiXCR, with one record for every CDR3 protein. The sample lists more than 90,000 distinct CDR3 sequences, approximately 10% occurring once. V was clipped by 0 bases and J by 4 bases, with 19 bases between them. This CDR3 is built from 16 residues. Per the germline V gene, CDR1 is GTSNPN and CDR2 is SVGIG (reference sequence). Noted time point: patch test 1, 2 weeks after DPC sensitization. Described treatment: therapeutic diphenylcyclopropenone sensitization with weekly scalp DPC. This rearrangement joins TRBV30 to TRBJ2-7; possible D gene TRBD1, 7 bases. The sequence was collected from a man aged 35 to 55 with alopecia areata. Some clones in this sample may be carry-over from other donors' samples. Material: whole blood, obtained in connection with sensitization to the hapten diphenylcyclopropenone (DPC). The CDR3 DNA follows: TGTGCCTGGAGTGTCGGAGGGACAGTTCCCACTTACGAGCAGTACTTC. Protein sequence: CAWSVGGTVPTYEQYF.